A single sample gave rise to the 26 T cell receptor beta chains below, sequenced in a study of blood T cell repertoires in COVID-19. Produced via immunoSEQ multiplex PCR; TCRdb's table is partial and in-frame only. Of about 160,000 clones listed, approximately 86% are singletons. The sequencing input was peripheral blood. The receptor source for this set is a woman aged 55-69 years who had recovered from COVID-19.

In its sample, this clone was seen once. The chain links TRBV6-1 to TRBJ2-7; D gene unclear. The CDR3 length is 11 residues. Germline values: CDR1 MNHNS, CDR2 SASEGT. V lost 2 bases to trimming and J lost 5 bases, with 4 bases between them. The CDR3 reads CASSERDEQYF. CDR3 in DNA: TGTGCCAGCAGTGAACGGGACGAGCAGTACTTC.

The chain has TRBV19 and TRBJ2-1, with 9 bases identical to TRBD2. V lost 6 bases and J lost 5; bases outside the gene matches: 2. The germline V gene has CDR1 LNHDA and CDR2 SQIVND (reference sequence). CDR3 length equals 13 residues. CDR3 sequence reads: CASSRLADNEQFF. The CDR3 bases are TGTGCCAGTAGCCGACTAGCGGACAATGAGCAGTTCTTC.

The V call is TRBV18, the J call TRBJ2-7; 12 bases map to TRBD2. Germline CDR1 KGHSH, CDR2 LQKENI. This CDR3 contains 18 residues. J gave up 1 base and V 5 bases, and 12 bases lay outside the gene matches. CDR3 loop: CASSLLLAGGGVSYEQYF. For the CDR3, the DNA is TGTGCCAGCTCATTACTACTAGCGGGGGGCGGTGTATCCTACGAGCAGTACTTC.

This clone was detected only once. The rearrangement links TRBV3-1 (or the pseudogene TRBV3-2) to TRBJ2-4; maybe TRBD1 (6 bases). Germline V gene data show CDR1 as LGHDT and CDR2 as YNNKEL (reference sequence). The CDR3 totals 14 residues. Trimming took 0 bases from V and 4 from J, leaving 7 bases between them. The DNA for the CDR3 is TGTGCCAGCAGCCAAGAAGGGGGTAAAAACATTCAGTACTTC. This translates into CASSQEGGKNIQYF.

The J gene is TRBJ2-1, the V gene TRBV9; tentatively, D is TRBD2 (5 bases). V shed 0 bases and J shed 5 bases, with 12 bases lying between them. The CDR3 contains 15 residues. Germline values: CDR1 SGDLS, CDR2 YYNGEE. CDR3 nucleotide sequence: TGTGCCAGCAGCGTAGGAGGGAACAGAGACAATGAGCAGTTCTTC. This encodes CASSVGGNRDNEQFF.

The rearrangement uses TRBV28 and TRBJ1-5, with TRBD1 identical over 9 bases. The CDR3 totals 14 residues. The J segment lost 4 bases and the V segment lost 6 bases, leaving 4 bases of the junction unmatched. The V gene's germline CDR1 is MDHEN and CDR2 SYDVKM. The DNA for the CDR3 is TGTGCCAGCAGCCCCGGGACAGGGAATCAGCCCCAGCATTTT. Its protein is CASSPGTGNQPQHF.

The chain couples TRBV7-9 to TRBJ2-3; perhaps TRBD1 as D (6 bases). The V end lost 1 base, the J end lost 5 bases, and 10 bases lay between the germline ends. CDR1 is SEHNR and CDR2 is FQNEAQ in the germline V gene (reference sequence). CDR3 length: 14 residues. CDR3 sequence reads: CASSLDRDGDTQYF. CDR3 DNA: TGTGCCAGCAGCTTAGACAGGGACGGAGATACGCAGTATTTT.

The V and J genes are TRBV7-2 and TRBJ2-3; D is unresolved. Germline CDR1 SGHTA, CDR2 FQGNSA. Trimming shortened V by 5 bases and J by 1 base, and 16 bases separated the two germline ends. CDR3 size: 16 residues. CDR3 loop: CASSTSLGAGTDTQYF. The CDR3 region has the DNA TGTGCCAGCAGCACAAGCCTCGGCGCGGGCACAGATACGCAGTATTTT.

The V and J genes are TRBV9 and TRBJ2-5; 10 bases map to TRBD1. V was pared by 4 bases and J by 4 bases, with 7 bases of the junction left unmatched. This CDR3 has 15 residues. The germline V gene encodes CDR1 SGDLS and CDR2 YYNGEE. CDR3: CASSPTDRGIETQYF. DNA of the CDR3: TGTGCCAGCAGCCCAACGGACAGGGGGATAGAGACCCAGTACTTC.

The J gene is TRBJ2-2, the V gene TRBV11-3; tentative D call: TRBD1 (5 bases). Trimming pared 8 bases from V and 5 bases from J, leaving 12 bases between. From germline, CDR1 is SGHNT and CDR2 YENEEA. The CDR3 runs 13 residues. This CDR3 reads CASGIGATGELFF. CDR3 DNA sequence: TGTGCCAGCGGAATAGGGGCGACCGGGGAGCTGTTTTTT.

This clone was picked up a small number of times. The chain couples TRBV10-1 to TRBJ1-1; D is unresolved. V was pared by 3 bases and J by 7 bases, with 15 bases between. This CDR3 spans 14 amino acids. Germline-derived CDR1 and CDR2 are WNHNN and SYGVQD (reference sequence). This CDR3 reads CASSDTKKRDEAFF. The CDR3 DNA reads TGCGCCAGCAGTGATACCAAAAAGAGGGATGAAGCTTTCTTT.

V gene TRBV29-1 combines with J gene TRBJ2-5; a weak D match, TRBD1 (5 bases). Germline V lookup: CDR1 SQVTM, CDR2 ANQGSEA. V was pared by 3 bases and J by 4 bases, with 12 bases between. The CDR3 extends over 13 amino acids. The CDR3 nucleotides are TGCAGCGTTGATCTAGGGGTGGGAGAGACCCAGTACTTC. Translated, it gives CSVDLGVGETQYF.

CDR3 protein: CASSLTYTFGGELFF. In DNA, the CDR3 is TGCGCCAGCAGCTTGACTTACACTTTCGGGGGGGAGCTGTTTTTT. V gene TRBV5-1 combines with J gene TRBJ2-2, with D hard to call. Trimming left V 1 base short and J 8 bases short, with 15 bases between. The CDR3 covers 15 residues. Germline CDR1 and CDR2: SGHRS and YFSETQ.

V is TRBV28 and J is TRBJ1-5, with D possibly matching TRBD1 (5 bases). There are 14 residues in the CDR3. Germline V gives CDR1 MDHEN, CDR2 SYDVKM. The V gene lost 4 bases and the J gene lost 4 bases, with 11 bases spanning the gap. The CDR3 nucleotides read TGTGCCAGCAGTTCCGGGGGGGGGAATCAGCCCCAGCATTTT. Translation: CASSSGGGNQPQHF.

The chain links TRBV27 to TRBJ2-5, with TRBD2 matching over 14 bases. Germline lookup yields CDR1 MNHEY and CDR2 SMNVEV (reference sequence). The CDR3 extends over 16 amino acids. Trimming at V came to 4 bases and at J to 4 bases, leaving 5 bases not matched to a gene. The CDR3 is CASSSGLAGGRETQYF. The CDR3 nucleotides read TGTGCCAGCAGTTCAGGACTAGCGGGGGGTCGAGAGACCCAGTACTTC.

This rearrangement joins TRBV4-1 to TRBJ2-3; a weak D match, TRBD1 (6 bases). The CDR3 is 16 residues long. Trimming cost V 0 bases and J 0 bases, with 10 bases left between them. Per germline, CDR1 MGHRA and CDR2 YSYEKL. CDR3 loop: CASSQDSGQSTDTQYF. Here the CDR3 DNA reads TGCGCCAGCAGCCAAGATTCGGGACAAAGCACAGATACGCAGTATTTT.

J is TRBJ1-1 and V is TRBV28; tentatively, D is TRBD1 (6 bases). The CDR3 has 13 residues. Germline CDR1 MDHEN, CDR2 SYDVKM. V lost 6 bases to trimming and J lost 8 bases, with 16 bases between them. CDR3 coding DNA: TGTGCCAGCAGCACTCATGGGGGCTCCGAAGCTTTCTTT. It encodes CASSTHGGSEAFF. The full variable domain, rest sourced from reference TRBV28 and TRBJ1-1, is DVKVTQSSRYLVKRTGEKVFLECVQDMDHENMFWYRQDPGLGLRLIYFSYDVKMKEKGDIPEGYSVSREKKERFSLILESASTNQTSMYLCASSTHGGSEAFFGQGTRLTVV.

This rearrangement joins TRBV27 to TRBJ1-1; a possible D gene is TRBD1 (5 bases). The CDR3 consists of 15 residues. Germline-derived CDR1 and CDR2 are MNHEY and SMNVEV (reference sequence). The V gene lost 0 bases and the J gene lost 2 bases, with 10 bases spanning the gap. CDR3 in DNA: TGTGCCAGCAGTTTATCGTTTAGGGGAAACACTGAAGCTTTCTTT. Amino acids: CASSLSFRGNTEAFF.

The CDR3 loop is CASSEAANTDTQYF. The CDR3 DNA reads as TGTGCCAGCAGTGAGGCCGCCAACACAGATACGCAGTATTTT. The chain is built from TRBV6-1 and TRBJ2-3; the D is unclear. CDR1 and CDR2 (germline): MNHNS, SASEGT. This CDR3 has 14 amino acids. The V end was cut by 3 bases, the J end by 2 bases, with 9 bases between.

This chain connects TRBV3-1 (or the pseudogene TRBV3-2) to TRBJ2-5; 11 bases are a match to TRBD2. CDR1 is LGHDT, CDR2 YNNKEL, per germline (reference sequence). The CDR3 is 14 residues long. The V segment lost 3 bases and the J segment 4 bases; nucleotides outside the gene matches: 1. The CDR3: CASSQLAGGETQYF. DNA for the CDR3: TGTGCCAGCAGCCAGCTAGCGGGGGGAGAGACCCAGTACTTC.

The J gene is TRBJ1-1, the V gene TRBV14; no reliable D call. The CDR3 runs to 11 residues. The V end lost 4 bases, the J end lost 5 bases, and 5 bases lay between the germline ends. Germline CDR1 reads SGHDN; CDR2 reads FVKESK. The CDR3 region has the DNA TGTGCCAGCAGCCTGTCGACTGAAGCTTTCTTT. Translated: CASSLSTEAFF.

The chain has TRBV4-2 and TRBJ2-5; TRBD2 might be the D (6 bases). V lost 10 bases and J 1 base, leaving 7 bases between the germline ends. This CDR3 region has 11 residues. The germline gives CDR1 LGHNA, CDR2 YNFKEQ. The CDR3 loop reads CATGSQETQYF. For the CDR3, the DNA is TGTGCCACCGGGAGCCAAGAGACCCAGTACTTC.

Of note for this clone: Other DNA sequences in this specimen translate into the identical CDR3. This chain uses TRBV7-9 with TRBJ1-1; 9 positions agree with TRBD1. This CDR3 has 14 amino acids. V lost 5 bases, J lost 3 bases, and 4 bases stayed unmatched. Germline loops: CDR1 SEHNR, CDR2 FQNEAQ (reference sequence). In DNA form, the CDR3 reads TGTGCCAGCAGCCCCCGACAGGGGGACACTGAAGCTTTCTTT. Protein product: CASSPRQGDTEAFF.

The rearrangement uses TRBV6-2 or TRBV6-3 and TRBJ2-3; 10 positions agree with TRBD2. The V gene end was trimmed by 5 bases and the J gene end by 4 bases; junction bases not matched to a gene: 9. The CDR3 has 16 residues. Germline CDR1 reads MNHEY; CDR2 reads SVGEGT. The CDR3 sequence: CASSDSGGSSPDTQYF. For the CDR3, the DNA is TGTGCCAGCAGTGATAGCGGGGGGAGTAGCCCAGATACGCAGTATTTT.

The rearrangement joins TRBV4-1 to TRBJ2-1, with D perhaps matching TRBD2 (6 bases). V gave up 3 bases and J gave up 3 bases, with 18 bases separating them. The CDR3 has 17 amino acids. Germline assignment: CDR1 MGHRA and CDR2 YSYEKL. The CDR3 nucleotides read TGCGCCAGCAGCCATCTACGGACTAAACGGGACTACAATGAGCAGTTCTTC. This translates into CASSHLRTKRDYNEQFF.

In this sample, this clone turned up once. Compared with germline, one end of the junction differs, possibly owing to a read error. The chain carries TRBV5-6 and TRBJ1-5; a possible D gene is TRBD1 (5 bases). The CDR3 spans 14 residues. Germline CDR1 and CDR2: SGHDT and YYEEEE. The CDR3 sequence is CASSLYQGYQLQHF. The CDR3 DNA sequence: TGTGCCAGCAGCTTGTACCAGGGTTATCAGCTCCAGCATTTT.